The rows below give T cell receptor beta chains drawn from one sample of a study of blood T cell repertoires in COVID-19. The protocol was immunoSEQ multiplex PCR, while the TCRdb copy is restricted to in-frame clones and leaves out a portion. Of fewer than 180,000 clones listed, roughly 90% are singletons. Sequences were obtained from peripheral blood. The receptors derive from a woman aged 55 to 70 with active or convalescent COVID-19. The CDR3 runs from the conserved cysteine through the conserved F or W. D genes are given only for firm matches. Clone size is given for some rows only: seen once, a few or many times, or a class if the clone is expanded.

v_gene	j_gene	d_gene	abundance	CDR3aa	CDR3nt
TRBV6-5	TRBJ1-2	NA	NA	CASSYTPGHGYTF	TGTGCCAGCAGTTACACACCGGGTCATGGCTACACCTTC
TRBV12-5	TRBJ1-1	TRBD1	NA	CASGLVWDRGMNTEAFF	TGTGCTAGTGGTTTGGTATGGGACAGGGGGATGAACACTGAAGCTTTCTTT
TRBV19	TRBJ2-5	TRBD1	NA	CASSKGQGVGETQYF	TGTGCCAGTAGTAAAGGACAGGGGGTCGGGGAGACCCAGTACTTC
TRBV6-4	TRBJ2-3	TRBD1	many	CASSETTGADTQYF	TGTGCCAGCAGTGAAACGACAGGGGCAGATACGCAGTATTTT
TRBV2	TRBJ1-2	TRBD1	NA	CASSEEGTGQYGYTF	TGTGCCAGCAGTGAAGAGGGGACAGGGCAGTATGGCTACACCTTC
TRBV10-1	TRBJ1-6	NA	few	CASSRNQGLPNSPLHF	TGCGCCAGCAGTAGAAACCAGGGGCTACCGAATTCACCCCTCCACTTT
TRBV5-1	TRBJ2-7	NA	NA	CASSPYGLGAYEQYF	TGCGCCAGCAGCCCCTACGGGTTAGGGGCCTACGAGCAGTACTTC
TRBV7-8	TRBJ1-4	NA	NA	CASSLGGGRDEKLFF	TGTGCCAGCAGCTTAGGTGGGGGCCGGGATGAAAAACTGTTTTTT
TRBV2	TRBJ2-2	TRBD1	NA	CASIDRQGAGELFF	TGTGCCAGCATAGATCGGCAGGGGGCCGGGGAGCTGTTTTTT
TRBV2	TRBJ1-1	NA	NA	CATLRSEGSTEAFF	TGTGCCACCCTGCGGTCGGAGGGGAGCACTGAAGCTTTCTTT
TRBV30	TRBJ2-3	NA	NA	CAWSGAGATYTQYF	TGTGCCTGGAGTGGGGCGGGGGCCACATATACGCAGTATTTT
TRBV7-2	TRBJ1-1	NA	NA	CASSFQDRHPQGAFF	TGTGCCAGCAGCTTTCAGGACAGACACCCACAAGGAGCTTTCTTT
TRBV6-5	TRBJ1-1	NA	NA	CASISPGLQGQAFF	TGTGCCAGCATCTCCCCAGGGCTACAGGGCCAAGCTTTCTTT
TRBV10-1	TRBJ2-3	NA	NA	CASSRSTDTQYF	TGCGCCAGCAGTCGGAGCACAGATACGCAGTATTTT
TRBV12-3/TRBV12-4	TRBJ1-1	TRBD1	NA	CASSYQGQGEAFF	TGTGCCAGCAGTTACCAAGGACAGGGCGAAGCTTTCTTT
TRBV21-1	TRBJ1-4	NA	NA	CASSTKREKLFF	TGTGCCAGCAGCACTAAACGGGAAAAACTGTTTTTT
TRBV4-1	TRBJ2-2	NA	NA	CASSQDQGGYDTGELFF	TGCGCCAGCAGCCAAGATCAGGGCGGTTATGACACCGGGGAGCTGTTTTTT
TRBV7-3	TRBJ2-1	TRBD2	NA	CASSLSLAGASEQFF	TGTGCCAGCAGCTTAAGTCTAGCGGGGGCGAGTGAGCAGTTCTTC
TRBV10-3	TRBJ1-3	NA	NA	CAITNSLLSGNTIYF	TGTGCCATCACCAACAGTCTTCTGTCTGGAAACACCATATATTTT
TRBV7-2	TRBJ2-2	NA	NA	CASSLSSVDTGELFF	TGTGCCAGCAGCTTATCGTCGGTCGACACCGGGGAGCTGTTTTTT
TRBV18	TRBJ2-7	NA	few	CASSPRGQGTGEQYF	TGTGCCAGCTCACCACGAGGTCAGGGGACGGGCGAGCAGTACTTC
TRBV7-2	TRBJ2-3	TRBD2	NA	CASSRLAGLSTDTQYF	TGTGCCAGCAGCCGTCTAGCGGGGCTATCCACAGATACGCAGTATTTT
TRBV5-6	TRBJ2-7	NA	NA	CASSLDPGTYEQYF	TGTGCCAGCAGCTTGGATCCGGGAACCTACGAGCAGTACTTC
TRBV6-5	TRBJ2-1	NA	NA	CASSYSASSYNEQFF	TGTGCCAGCAGTTACTCCGCGAGCTCCTACAATGAGCAGTTCTTC
TRBV19	TRBJ1-2	NA	NA	CASSIDGGLSYGYTF	TGTGCCAGTAGTATAGACGGGGGTCTTTCTTATGGCTACACCTTC
TRBV18	TRBJ1-1	NA	NA	CASSPVGQHTEAFF	TGTGCCAGCTCACCGGTTGGACAGCACACTGAAGCTTTCTTT
TRBV3-1/TRBV3-2	TRBJ2-4	NA	few	CASSPGLGKNIQYF	TGTGCCAGCAGCCCGGGACTCGGGAAAAACATTCAGTACTTC
TRBV7-9	TRBJ1-2	TRBD1	NA	CASSFRQGTNVYGYTF	TGTGCCAGCAGCTTCAGACAGGGGACAAACGTTTATGGCTACACCTTC
TRBV9	TRBJ2-5	TRBD1	NA	CASSVRGQVQETQYF	TGTGCCAGCAGCGTAAGGGGACAGGTCCAAGAGACCCAGTACTTC
TRBV19	TRBJ2-7	NA	NA	CASSDSGVGAYEQYF	TGTGCCAGTAGTGACTCAGGGGTTGGAGCCTACGAGCAGTACTTC
TRBV30	TRBJ1-5	NA	NA	CAWSKGDFSQPQHF	TGTGCCTGGAGTAAGGGGGATTTCAGTCAGCCCCAGCATTTT
TRBV14	TRBJ2-1	TRBD2	NA	CASSQSGSYSYNEQFF	TGTGCCAGCAGCCAAAGCGGGAGCTACTCCTACAATGAGCAGTTCTTC
TRBV7-2	TRBJ2-5	NA	NA	CASSLVAVQETQYF	TGTGCCAGCAGCTTAGTGGCAGTACAAGAGACCCAGTACTTC
TRBV3-1/TRBV3-2	TRBJ2-5	TRBD2	NA	CASSQGAGGQRQETQYF	TGTGCCAGCAGCCAAGGAGCGGGGGGGCAGAGGCAAGAGACCCAGTACTTC
TRBV18	TRBJ2-5	NA	NA	CASSPTEGLQETQYF	TGTGCCAGCTCACCGACGGAGGGACTCCAAGAGACCCAGTACTTC
TRBV7-2	TRBJ2-2	NA	NA	CASSSQGNTGELFF	TGTGCCAGCAGCTCACAGGGTAACACCGGGGAGCTGTTTTTT
TRBV18	TRBJ2-2	NA	NA	CASSPGQGRTGELFF	TGTGCCAGCTCTCCTGGACAAGGGAGGACCGGGGAGCTGTTTTTT
TRBV2	TRBJ1-4	TRBD1	few	CASSLQGSLNEKLFF	TGTGCCAGCAGTTTACAGGGGTCCCTTAATGAAAAACTGTTTTTT
TRBV19	TRBJ1-2	TRBD1	NA	CASSSTGQAPNYGYTF	TGTGCCAGTAGTTCCACGGGACAGGCTCCTAACTATGGCTACACCTTC
TRBV4-3	TRBJ1-3	NA	NA	CASSQRTDSGNTIYF	TGCGCCAGCAGCCAACGGACTGACTCTGGAAACACCATATATTTT
TRBV6-6	TRBJ1-1	NA	NA	CASSYDPRRRAFF	TGTGCCAGCAGTTACGACCCCCGAAGGCGGGCTTTCTTT
TRBV6-5	TRBJ2-5	NA	once	CATSDAGETQYF	TGTGCCACCTCGGATGCGGGCGAGACCCAGTACTTC
TRBV27	TRBJ1-2	TRBD1	NA	CASSLDDRGSYGYTF	TGTGCCAGCAGTTTAGACGACAGGGGGTCATATGGCTACACCTTC
TRBV7-2	TRBJ1-2	TRBD1	NA	CASSPGQPGNYGYTF	TGTGCCAGCAGCCCGGGACAGCCTGGTAACTATGGCTACACCTTC
TRBV19	TRBJ1-6	TRBD1	NA	CASRGQGRGSPLHF	TGTGCCAGTAGGGGACAGGGGAGGGGTTCACCCCTCCACTTT
TRBV19	TRBJ2-7	NA	NA	CASSPLRADYEQYF	TGTGCCAGTAGCCCCCTACGAGCCGACTACGAGCAGTACTTC
TRBV25-1	TRBJ1-1	NA	NA	CASSGGGFNTEAFF	TGTGCCAGCAGTGGGGGGGGCTTTAACACTGAAGCTTTCTTT
TRBV3-1/TRBV3-2	TRBJ2-5	TRBD2	NA	CAVGTSGQETQYF	TGTGCCGTCGGCACTAGCGGGCAAGAGACCCAGTACTTC
TRBV27	TRBJ2-6	NA	NA	CASSLSGANVLTF	TGTGCCAGCAGTCTGTCTGGGGCCAACGTCCTGACTTTC
TRBV27	TRBJ2-5	TRBD2	NA	CASSWGGQETQYF	TGTGCCAGCAGTTGGGGGGGACAAGAGACCCAGTACTTC
TRBV6-5	TRBJ1-2	NA	NA	CASSPYDRANYGYTF	TGTGCCAGCAGCCCCTACGACAGAGCTAACTATGGCTACACCTTC